This TCR beta chain derives from a study of CD8 T cells in Susac syndrome. Random-hexamer reverse transcription was applied to roughly 0.5 to 1 ug RNA. The method of amplification for TCR beta CDR3 was immunoSEQ multiplex PCR, covering 54 Vbeta and 13 Jbeta. Each CDR3 protein is one row after TCRdb ran MiXCR on the immunoSEQ multiplex PCR reads. Counted here are 69,000 or so distinct CDR3 sequences, over 90% occurring once; the ten biggest clones make up approximately 0.25%. CDR1 MNHEY and CDR2 SVGAGI come from the germline V gene. This CDR3 is built from 14 residues. The ends lost 6 bases at V and 2 bases at J; junction bases unmatched: 5.

The clonotype comes from a human donor in good health. The chain links TRBV6-5 to TRBJ2-5, with 8 bases lining up with TRBD1. Material for sequencing was CD8+ T cells from PBMCs. This CDR3 reads CASSKGDRQETQYF. DNA of the CDR3: TGTGCCAGCAGCAAGGGGGACAGGCAAGAGACCCAGTACTTC.